Each of the 6 T cell receptor beta chains below was sequenced from the same sample in a study of metastatic and nonmetastatic thyroid tumors. Not a single patient had been given any form of treatment at any point before undergoing thyroid surgery. TCRdb re-analyzed the PCR reads using MiXCR. Of some 15,000 clones in the sample, approximately 28% were seen once. The specimen sequenced was tumor tissue. The receptors were sampled from a female donor with papillary thyroid cancer or a benign thyroid nodule (not recorded which). Some clones in this sample may be carry-over from other donors' samples.

The gene calls are TRBV5-1 and TRBJ2-7, with D tentatively TRBD2 (6 bases). CDR3 size: 14 residues. V dropped 5 bases and J dropped 2 bases, with 14 bases sitting between them. CDR1 is SGHRS and CDR2 is YFSETQ in the germline V gene. CDR3 in amino acids: CASRSSEAPYEQYF. CDR3 nucleotide sequence: TGCGCCAGCAGATCTAGCGAGGCACCCTACGAGCAGTACTTC.

The chain carries TRBV7-2 and TRBJ1-3; D unresolved. The CDR3 extends over 15 amino acids. V was trimmed by 5 bases and J by 4 bases, leaving 15 bases between them. The V gene's germline CDR1 is SGHTA and CDR2 FQGNSA. The CDR3 loop is CASSPNTGRGNTIYF. The CDR3 DNA reads TGTGCCAGCAGCCCGAACACCGGCCGGGGAAACACCATATATTTT.

V gene TRBV20-1 combines with J gene TRBJ2-2, with 7 bases lining up with TRBD2. Germline CDR1 is DFQATT and CDR2 is SNEGSKA (reference sequence). The junction had 10 bases not matched to a gene; V was cut back by 6 bases and J by 3 bases. This CDR3 comprises 15 residues. Here the CDR3 DNA reads TGCAGTGCCCGGGAGGTGGGAGGGTACACCGGGGAGCTGTTTTTT. Translating it yields CSAREVGGYTGELFF.

The rearrangement joins TRBV6-2 or TRBV6-3 to TRBJ2-7; 13 bases agree with TRBD2. Germline assignment: CDR1 MNHEY and CDR2 SVGEGT. V dropped 6 bases and J dropped 6; count of bases not matched to a gene: 2. This CDR3 has 13 amino acids. The CDR3 DNA is TGTGCCAGCAGCTGGACTAGCGGGAGCGAGCAGTACTTC. Protein sequence: CASSWTSGSEQYF.

This sequence joins TRBV3-1 and TRBJ2-7; D uncertain. The V end lost 1 base, the J end lost 3 bases, and 7 bases lay between the germline ends. This CDR3 is 13 amino acids long. Looked up from germline, CDR1 is LGHDT and CDR2 is YNNKEL (reference sequence). DNA for the CDR3: TGTGCCAGCAGCCAAGGAAGAGTCTACGAGCAGTACTTC. Its translation: CASSQGRVYEQYF.

In its sample, this clone was seen a few times. This CDR3 reads CASSEGATGANVLTF. CDR3 bases: TGTGCCAGCAGTGAGGGGGCTACTGGGGCCAACGTCCTGACTTTC. The V gene is TRBV6-1, the J gene TRBJ2-6; D might be TRBD1 (6 bases). Trimming removed 3 bases from V and 2 bases from J, with 8 bases in between. CDR1 and CDR2 (germline): MNHNS, SASEGT. The CDR3 sequence is 15 residues long.